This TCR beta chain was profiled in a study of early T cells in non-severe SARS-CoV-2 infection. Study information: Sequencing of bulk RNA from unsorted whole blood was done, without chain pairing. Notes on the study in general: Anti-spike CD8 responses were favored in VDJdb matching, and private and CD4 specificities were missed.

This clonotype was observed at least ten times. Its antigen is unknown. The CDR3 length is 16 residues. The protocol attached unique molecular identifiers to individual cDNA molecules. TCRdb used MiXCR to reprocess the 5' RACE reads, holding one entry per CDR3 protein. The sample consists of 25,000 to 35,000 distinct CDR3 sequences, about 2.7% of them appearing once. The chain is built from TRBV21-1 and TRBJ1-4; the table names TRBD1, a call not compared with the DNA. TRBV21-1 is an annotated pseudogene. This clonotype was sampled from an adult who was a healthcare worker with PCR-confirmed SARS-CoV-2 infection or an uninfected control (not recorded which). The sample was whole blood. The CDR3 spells CASSKTGRLTNEKLFF. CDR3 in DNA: TGTGCCAGCAGCAAGACGGGACGGTTAACTAATGAAAAACTGTTTTTT.